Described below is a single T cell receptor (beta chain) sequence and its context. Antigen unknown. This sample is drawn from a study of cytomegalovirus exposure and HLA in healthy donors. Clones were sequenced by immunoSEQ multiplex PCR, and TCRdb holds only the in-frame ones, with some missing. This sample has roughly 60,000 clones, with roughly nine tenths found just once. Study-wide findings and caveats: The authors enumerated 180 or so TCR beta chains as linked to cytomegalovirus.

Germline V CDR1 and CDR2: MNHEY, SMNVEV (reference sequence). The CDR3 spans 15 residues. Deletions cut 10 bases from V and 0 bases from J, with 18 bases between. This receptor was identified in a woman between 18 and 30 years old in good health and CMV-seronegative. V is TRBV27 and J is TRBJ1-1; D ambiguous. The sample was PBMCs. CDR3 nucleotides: TGTGCCACCCAAAACCGACTCTCCCTGAACACTGAAGCTTTCTTT. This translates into CATQNRLSLNTEAFF.